A single sample is the source of the 31 T cell receptor beta chains below, sequenced in a study of blood T cell repertoires in COVID-19. Clones were read by immunoSEQ multiplex PCR, and TCRdb kept only the in-frame ones, dropping some. The profile shows 200,000 to 250,000 clones, about 85% of them singletons. Sequenced sample: peripheral blood. Receptors originate from a woman aged 18-29 years who had recovered from COVID-19.

The gene calls are TRBV7-9 and TRBJ1-1; D is uncertain. Germline CDR1 SEHNR, CDR2 FQNEAQ (reference sequence). This CDR3 is built from 14 residues. The V and J ends lost 3 bases and 1 base respectively, with 9 bases between them. The CDR3 region is CASSFGAGNTEAFF. The CDR3 DNA reads as TGTGCCAGCAGCTTTGGCGCAGGGAACACTGAAGCTTTCTTT.

This rearrangement joins TRBV5-4 to TRBJ1-4, with 8 bases that match TRBD1. CDR1 is SGHNT, CDR2 YYREEE, per germline (reference sequence). CDR3 length: 16 amino acids. V was pared by 4 bases and J by 2 bases, with 7 bases of the junction left unmatched. The CDR3 spells CASSASGGPTNEKLFF. The CDR3 coding sequence is TGTGCCAGCAGCGCCTCAGGGGGCCCTACTAATGAAAAACTGTTTTTT. Supplemented by reference TRBV5-4 and TRBJ1-4, the full variable domain reads ETGVTQSPTHLIKTRGQQVTLRCSSQSGHNTVSWYQQALGQGPQFIFQYYREEENGRGNFPPRFSGLQFPNYSSELNVNALELDDSALYLCASSASGGPTNEKLFFGSGTQLSVL.

This clone was counted a single time. The chain couples TRBV24-1 to TRBJ2-7, with D perhaps TRBD1 (5 bases). The CDR3 is 14 amino acids. Germline V gene lookup returns CDR1 KGHDR and CDR2 SFDVKD. Trimming took 7 bases from V and 7 from J, leaving 19 bases between them. For the CDR3, the DNA is TGTGCCACCAGCCCCAGGACCGACAGCCAGGAGCAGTACTTC. This sequence encodes CATSPRTDSQEQYF.

This clone was found once. The chain carries TRBV27 and TRBJ1-1, with D uncertain. V was pared by 3 bases and J by 7 bases, with 12 bases between. The CDR3 sequence is 13 residues long. Germline loops: CDR1 MNHEY, CDR2 SMNVEV (reference sequence). DNA for the CDR3: TGTGCCAGCAGTTTTCTCCCGCGGGGTGAAGCTTTCTTT. This gives the protein CASSFLPRGEAFF.

The CDR3 loop reads CASSVHSGAYGYTF. The CDR3 DNA reads as TGTGCCAGCAGCGTTCATTCCGGAGCCTATGGCTACACCTTC. The chain is built from TRBV7-2 and TRBJ1-2; D remains unclear. This CDR3 region has 14 residues. Germline V gene lookup returns CDR1 SGHTA and CDR2 FQGNSA. Trimming took off 5 bases at V and 4 bases at J, with 14 bases between the two ends.

The chain joins TRBV5-5 to TRBJ2-1, with D perhaps TRBD2 (5 bases). V gave up 2 bases and J gave up 10 bases, with 13 bases separating them. Germline V gene data show CDR1 as SGHKS and CDR2 as YYEKEE (reference sequence). There are 13 residues in the CDR3. The CDR3 is CASSLIVTGEQFF. In nucleotides, the CDR3 is TGTGCCAGCAGCTTAATCGTTACGGGGGAGCAGTTCTTC. The full variable domain, its missing parts supplied by reference TRBV5-5 and TRBJ2-1, is DAGVTQSPTHLIKTRGQQVTLRCSPISGHKSVSWYQQVLGQGPQFIFQYYEKEERGRGNFPDRFSARQFPNYSSELNVNALLLGDSALYLCASSLIVTGEQFFGPGTRLTVL.

The V call is TRBV7-2, the J call TRBJ2-7, with 7 bases fitting TRBD2. V lost 3 bases, J lost 6 bases, and 8 bases stayed unmatched. Germline V gene lookup returns CDR1 SGHTA and CDR2 FQGNSA. The CDR3 contains 14 residues. As DNA, the CDR3 is TGTGCCAGCAGCTTGCGGGACTACCTCGGCGAGCAGTACTTC. Protein sequence: CASSLRDYLGEQYF. The variable domain in full, completed from reference TRBV7-2 and TRBJ2-7, reads GAGVSQSPSNKVTEKGKDVELRCDPISGHTALYWYRQSLGQGLEFLIYFQGNSAPDKSGLPSDRFSAERTGGSVSTLTIQRTQQEDSAVYLCASSLRDYLGEQYFGPGTRLTVT.

The chain carries TRBV6-1 and TRBJ1-1; D unclear. This CDR3 is 13 amino acids long. From germline, CDR1 is MNHNS and CDR2 SASEGT. Between the trimmed V and J ends, which lost 8 bases and 0 bases, there was a span of 10 bases. In nucleotides, the CDR3 is TGTGCCAGCCACGACTCAGTGAACACTGAAGCTTTCTTT. Its protein is CASHDSVNTEAFF.

Only one count was recorded for this clone. The rearrangement links TRBV6-5 to TRBJ1-2; 10 bases align to TRBD1. The germline CDR1 and CDR2 sequences are MNHEY and SVGAGI. Trimming cost V 6 bases and J 4 bases; bases outside gene matches: 8. The CDR3 extends over 15 amino acids. CDR3 bases: TGTGCCAGCAGGGGGACAGGGGATGGTAGCTATGGCTACACCTTC. Protein: CASRGTGDGSYGYTF.

The V and J genes are TRBV7-9 and TRBJ1-1, with a possible D match to TRBD1 (5 bases). The CDR3 loop spans 15 amino acids. Trimming stripped 8 bases from V and 2 bases from J, with 18 bases between. Germline V gives CDR1 SEHNR, CDR2 FQNEAQ (reference sequence). The CDR3 protein is CASGGDLDSNTEAFF. Written as DNA, the CDR3 is TGTGCCAGCGGTGGTGATCTCGACAGCAACACTGAAGCTTTCTTT.

V gene TRBV6-1 combines with J gene TRBJ2-3; TRBD1 might be the D (6 bases). Trimming took off 2 bases at V and 1 base at J, with 16 bases between the two ends. CDR1 is MNHNS and CDR2 is SASEGT in the germline V gene. The CDR3 contains 17 residues. CDR3 DNA sequence: TGTGCCAGCAGTGAACCCAGGGCCAGGGGAGGCACAGATACGCAGTATTTT. Amino acids: CASSEPRARGGTDTQYF.

This chain links TRBV7-3 with TRBJ2-1; D may be TRBD1 (5 bases). The CDR3 runs to 13 residues. V gave up 1 base and J gave up 5 bases, with 6 bases separating them. The germline CDR1 and CDR2 sequences are SGHTA and FQGTGA. CDR3 nucleotide sequence: TGTGCCAGCAGCTTAAAGGGGAACAATGAGCAGTTCTTC. It specifies CASSLKGNNEQFF.

V usage is TRBV4-1 and J usage is TRBJ1-4; 7 bases are a match to TRBD1. The germline V gene has CDR1 MGHRA and CDR2 YSYEKL. V shed 3 bases, J shed 4 bases, and the junction held 5 bases outside the gene matches. The CDR3 spans 15 residues. This CDR3 reads CASSQTGQFNEKLFF. CDR3 coding DNA: TGCGCCAGCAGCCAGACGGGACAGTTTAATGAAAAACTGTTTTTT.

The count of this clone is one. This chain uses TRBV7-9 with TRBJ2-3; 9 nucleotides agree with TRBD2. Trimming at V came to 1 base and at J to 1 base, leaving 9 bases not matched to a gene. The length of the CDR3 is 18 residues. Germline V lookup: CDR1 SEHNR, CDR2 FQNEAQ (reference sequence). The CDR3 DNA is TGTGCCAGCAGCTTAGGATCTAGCGGGGTGGTCGGCACAGATACGCAGTATTTT. This sequence encodes CASSLGSSGVVGTDTQYF.

The rearrangement links TRBV4-1 to TRBJ2-1; 8 bases align to TRBD1. The ends lost 4 bases at V and 13 bases at J; junction bases unmatched: 6. The CDR3 contains 12 residues. CDR1 MGHRA and CDR2 YSYEKL come from the germline V gene. The CDR3 DNA follows: TGCGCCAGCAGCCCCGGACAGGGCTTTCAGTTCTTC. Protein product: CASSPGQGFQFF.

This chain joins TRBV19 and TRBJ2-5; TRBD2 matches 9 bases. This CDR3 has 14 residues. V lost 4 bases to trimming and J lost 5 bases; unmatched junction nucleotides: 5. Germline values: CDR1 LNHDA, CDR2 SQIVND (reference sequence). This CDR3 is CASSTLAGAETQYF. The CDR3 region has the DNA TGTGCCAGTAGTACTTTAGCGGGAGCGGAGACCCAGTACTTC.

The J gene is TRBJ1-1, the V gene TRBV10-3; no definite D call. CDR1 is ENHRY, CDR2 SYGVKD, per germline. V was pared by 6 bases and J by 2 bases, with 10 bases between. The CDR3 covers 13 residues. This CDR3 is CAIRDYTNTEAFF. The CDR3 DNA follows: TGTGCCATCAGGGACTATACTAACACTGAAGCTTTCTTT.

The chain joins TRBV29-1 to TRBJ2-6, with D maybe TRBD2 (6 bases). Trimming took 2 bases from V and 0 from J, leaving 11 bases between them. CDR3 length: 16 residues. The germline V gene has CDR1 SQVTM and CDR2 ANQGSEA. The chain's CDR3 is CSVEMKEGSGANVLTF. DNA for the CDR3: TGCAGCGTTGAAATGAAGGAGGGCTCTGGGGCCAACGTCCTGACTTTC.

V and J are TRBV4-1 and TRBJ1-1; D ambiguous. This CDR3 spans 13 amino acids. Germline CDR1 reads MGHRA; CDR2 reads YSYEKL. V was clipped by 3 bases and J by 6 bases, with 11 bases between them. CDR3 sequence reads: CASSHLSSPEAFF. DNA of the CDR3: TGCGCCAGCAGCCATCTGAGCTCACCTGAAGCTTTCTTT.

This clone showed up just once. This chain uses TRBV4-3 with TRBJ1-2; the match to TRBD1 covers 7 bases. Germline V gene sequence: CDR1 LGHNA, CDR2 YSLEER. The CDR3 runs to 16 residues. Losses at the gene ends were 1 base for V and 3 bases for J; bases not matched to a gene: 8. This CDR3 reads CASSQAVATGDYGYTF. CDR3 coding DNA: TGCGCCAGCAGCCAAGCGGTCGCTACAGGGGACTATGGCTACACCTTC.

The J gene is TRBJ1-1, the V gene TRBV5-6; no clear D gene. CDR3 length equals 12 residues. Per the germline V gene, CDR1 is SGHDT and CDR2 is YYEEEE. Trimming took 0 bases from V and 7 from J, leaving 7 bases between them. This CDR3 reads CASSLERFEAFF. CDR3 nucleotide sequence: TGTGCCAGCAGCTTGGAGCGCTTTGAAGCTTTCTTT. Complete variable domain (other parts from reference TRBV5-6 and TRBJ1-1): DAGVTQSPTHLIKTRGQQVTLRCSPKSGHDTVSWYQQALGQGPQFIFQYYEEEERQRGNFPDRFSGHQFPNYSSELNVNALLLGDSALYLCASSLERFEAFFGQGTRLTVV.

The J gene is TRBJ1-1, the V gene TRBV11-1; no firm D call. CDR3 length: 12 amino acids. Germline loops: CDR1 SGHAT, CDR2 FQDESV (reference sequence). The ends were cut back, 5 bases at V and 3 bases at J, with 7 bases in the middle. CDR3 sequence: CASSQTHTEAFF. CDR3 DNA sequence: TGTGCCAGCAGCCAGACACACACTGAAGCTTTCTTT. The full variable domain, with the rest looked up from reference TRBV11-1 and TRBJ1-1, is EAEVAQSPRYKITEKSQAVAFWCDPISGHATLYWYRQILGQGPELLVQFQDESVVDDSQLPKDRFSAERLKGVDSTLKIQPAELGDSAMYLCASSQTHTEAFFGQGTRLTVV.

The rearrangement uses TRBV5-3 and TRBJ1-3; D not resolved. TRBV5-3 is an ORF, with its function uncertain. This CDR3 contains 14 residues. V was clipped by 4 bases and J by 0 bases, with 8 bases between them. The CDR3 coding sequence is TGTGCCAGAAGCACCCTGGCCTCTGGAAACACCATATATTTT. Protein product: CARSTLASGNTIYF.

The V gene is TRBV10-3, the J gene TRBJ1-1; the match to TRBD1 covers 7 bases. CDR1 ENHRY and CDR2 SYGVKD come from the germline V gene. This CDR3 is 14 amino acids long. V was clipped by 8 bases and J by 10 bases; unmatched bases: 16. CDR3 in DNA: TGTGCCATCTCTGGTGCCCAGGGGGGCGGTGGAGCTTTCTTT. Residues: CAISGAQGGGGAFF.

The chain combines TRBV6-5 with TRBJ2-7; the match to TRBD2 covers 13 bases. The length of the CDR3 is 15 residues. The V gene's germline CDR1 is MNHEY and CDR2 SVGAGI. Germline trimming cut 4 bases from V and 6 bases from J; bases unmatched to any gene: 6. CDR3 sequence (DNA): TGTGCCAGCAGTTTCCGACTAGCGGGAGGTAGCGAGCAGTACTTC. Translating it yields CASSFRLAGGSEQYF.

The chain links TRBV29-1 to TRBJ2-7; TRBD2 is a possible D gene (5 bases). The CDR3 runs 13 residues. Per the germline V gene, CDR1 is SQVTM and CDR2 is ANQGSEA. V gave up 7 bases and J gave up 3 bases, with 16 bases separating them. In DNA form, the CDR3 reads TGCAGCGCCACGCCCAGCGGTTACTACGAGCAGTACTTC. Encoded protein: CSATPSGYYEQYF.

The DNA of the CDR3 is TGTGCCAGCAGCTTAGAACAGGGGAACAATGAGCAGTTCTTC. Residues: CASSLEQGNNEQFF. The chain links TRBV11-2 to TRBJ2-1; 7 nucleotides match TRBD1. The trim removed 0 bases at V and 5 bases at J, leaving 1 base unmatched. This CDR3 region has 14 residues. Germline V gene lookup returns CDR1 SGHAT and CDR2 FQNNGV.

This chain uses TRBV5-6 with TRBJ2-3; D uncertain. There are 14 residues in the CDR3. Germline CDR1 is SGHDT and CDR2 is YYEEEE. V lost 2 bases to trimming and J lost 2 bases, with 9 bases between them. As DNA, the CDR3 is TGTGCCAGCAGCTTTATAGAAAACACAGATACGCAGTATTTT. The encoded protein is CASSFIENTDTQYF. Variable domain in full (rest from reference TRBV5-6 and TRBJ2-3): DAGVTQSPTHLIKTRGQQVTLRCSPKSGHDTVSWYQQALGQGPQFIFQYYEEEERQRGNFPDRFSGHQFPNYSSELNVNALLLGDSALYLCASSFIENTDTQYFGPGTRLTVL.

The sample holds a few counts of this clone. V and J are TRBV9 and TRBJ2-2, with 8 bases that match TRBD1. The CDR3 loop spans 16 amino acids. Germline loops: CDR1 SGDLS, CDR2 YYNGEE. V lost 3 bases, J lost 6 bases, and 10 bases stayed unmatched. CDR3 sequence reads: CASSELTGGSAGELFF. In DNA, the CDR3 is TGTGCCAGCAGCGAGCTAACAGGGGGTTCGGCCGGGGAGCTGTTTTTT.

The CDR3 reads CASSRRQGEQPQHF. The CDR3 nucleotides read TGTGCCAGCAGCCGCCGACAGGGGGAACAGCCCCAGCATTTT. The chain links TRBV3-1 (or the pseudogene TRBV3-2) to TRBJ1-5, with 9 bases lining up with TRBD1. This CDR3 is built from 14 residues. Germline V gene lookup returns CDR1 LGHDT and CDR2 YNNKEL (reference sequence). V dropped 4 bases and J dropped 7; count of bases not matched to a gene: 5.

The chain is built from TRBV19 and TRBJ1-4; 11 positions agree with TRBD1. The CDR3 spans 14 residues. With 7 bases clipped from V and 8 bases from J, the junction kept 6 bases outside the gene matches. Germline CDR1 LNHDA, CDR2 SQIVND (reference sequence). The CDR3 region has the DNA TGTGCCAGTACCCCGGACAGGGGGCACGAAAAACTGTTTTTT. Protein product: CASTPDRGHEKLFF.